The clone carrying this T cell receptor (beta chain) was detected a few times. Its cognate antigen is unknown. The germline CDR1 and CDR2 sequences are DFQATT and SNEGSKA (reference sequence). CDR3 length: 12 amino acids. Germline trimming cut 6 bases from V and 4 bases from J; bases unmatched to any gene: 2. The data originate from a study of early T cells in non-severe SARS-CoV-2 infection. About the research overall: Chains from this unsorted whole-blood bulk RNA could not be paired.

The TCR library protocol was used to attach unique molecular identifiers. These identifiers were attached to individual cDNA molecules. TCRdb called the 5' RACE reads again in MiXCR, with one record for every CDR3 protein. The sample contains about 55,000 distinct CDR3 sequences, about 16% of which appear only once. Study outcomes and limitations: Anti-spike CD8 responses were favored in VDJdb matching, and private and CD4 specificities were missed.

The chain combines TRBV20-1 with TRBJ1-5, with 8 bases aligning to TRBD1. This specimen was whole blood, taken at baseline. This clonotype originated in an adult who was a healthcare worker with PCR-confirmed SARS-CoV-2 infection or an uninfected control (not recorded which). The DNA for the CDR3 is TGCAGTGCCGGGGACAGGAATCAGCCCCAGCATTTT. Encoded protein: CSAGDRNQPQHF.